These 17 T cell receptor beta chains share one sample of origin, sequenced in a study of neurological immune-mediated disorders. TCRdb redid the calling of the 5' RACE reads with MiXCR, one entry per CDR3 protein. The sample holds some 53,000 distinct CDR3 sequences, 15% to 20% seen once. The sample was PBMCs. The receptors were sampled from a man aged 55 to 70 in good health.

This clonotype has at least ten counts. This chain joins TRBV20-1 and TRBJ2-1, with a possible D match to TRBD2 (6 bases). Germline CDR1 and CDR2: DFQATT and SNEGSKA (reference sequence). Between the trimmed V and J ends, which lost 5 bases and 0 bases, there was a span of 14 bases. This CDR3 has 15 residues. This CDR3 reads CSALGGTSSYNEQFF. In nucleotides, the CDR3 is TGCAGTGCTTTGGGAGGCACCAGCTCCTACAATGAGCAGTTCTTC.

This clonotype was detected many times. This CDR3 is CASSFTGDDGYTF. CDR3 nucleotide sequence: TGTGCCAGCAGCTTTACAGGCGATGACGGCTACACCTTC. This chain joins TRBV7-3 and TRBJ1-2, with a tentative D call TRBD1 (5 bases). V lost 3 bases and J lost 8, with 13 bases in between. The CDR3 is made up of 13 amino acids. Germline CDR1 SGHTA, CDR2 FQGTGA.

This clonotype was counted at least ten times. The chain combines TRBV12-3 or TRBV12-4 with TRBJ1-6, with unresolved D. The V gene lost 5 bases and the J gene lost 9 bases, with 14 bases spanning the gap. CDR3 length equals 14 residues. The CDR3 region is CASSPVLHGSPLHF. Here the CDR3 DNA reads TGTGCCAGCAGTCCTGTGCTTCATGGTTCACCCCTCCACTTT.

The sample holds a few counts of this clonotype. The chain is built from TRBV27 and TRBJ2-7; TRBD2 is a possible D gene (5 bases). This CDR3 comprises 14 residues. Germline values: CDR1 MNHEY, CDR2 SMNVEV (reference sequence). The V end was cut by 6 bases, the J end by 2 bases, with 14 bases between. The CDR3, as DNA: TGTGCCAGCAGAATACCCGGGAACCCCTACGAGCAGTACTTC. Encoded protein: CASRIPGNPYEQYF.

Remarks on this clonotype: A read error may be the cause here, since a much bigger clone is one base away. The chain couples TRBV12-5 to TRBJ1-1, with no clear D. Germline V gene lookup returns CDR1 LGHNT and CDR2 FRNRAP. CDR3 length equals 14 residues. Trimming removed 8 bases from V and 10 bases from J, with 23 bases in between. The CDR3, as DNA: TGTGCTAGTTACACCGCTCCTTTCGTAGGTTTAGCTTTCTTT. As protein: CASYTAPFVGLAFF.

This clonotype was seen repeatedly, ten times or more. The genes are TRBV20-1 and TRBJ1-1; no reliable D call. The V end lost 0 bases, the J end lost 1 base, and 6 bases lay between the germline ends. CDR1 is DFQATT, CDR2 SNEGSKA, per germline (reference sequence). The CDR3 extends over 13 amino acids. CDR3 residues: CSARDARNTEAFF. CDR3 coding DNA: TGCAGTGCTAGAGATGCCAGGAACACTGAAGCTTTCTTT.

This clonotype has at least ten counts. The chain couples TRBV27 to TRBJ2-7; 9 bases line up with TRBD1. Trimming took 8 bases from V and 3 from J; bases not matched to a gene: 5. The CDR3 sequence is 13 residues long. CDR1 is MNHEY and CDR2 is SMNVEV in the germline V gene (reference sequence). CDR3 amino acids: CASRSDRGYEQYF. The CDR3 DNA sequence: TGTGCCAGCCGATCGGACAGGGGCTACGAGCAGTACTTC.

There are many counts of this clonotype. V and J are TRBV28 and TRBJ2-6; D not certain. The length of the CDR3 is 18 residues. V was trimmed by 4 bases and J by 0 bases, leaving 16 bases between them. Germline V gene data show CDR1 as MDHEN and CDR2 as SYDVKM. DNA of the CDR3: TGTGCCAGCAGTTCGCTCGCTAGTCGGAGCTCTGGGGCCAACGTCCTGACTTTC. It specifies CASSSLASRSSGANVLTF. Complete variable domain (other parts from reference TRBV28 and TRBJ2-6): DVKVTQSSRYLVKRTGEKVFLECVQDMDHENMFWYRQDPGLGLRLIYFSYDVKMKEKGDIPEGYSVSREKKERFSLILESASTNQTSMYLCASSSLASRSSGANVLTFGAGSRLTVL.

There are many counts of this clonotype. The gene calls are TRBV19 and TRBJ2-2; D tentatively fits TRBD1 or TRBD2 (5 bases each). Germline V gene lookup returns CDR1 LNHDA and CDR2 SQIVND (reference sequence). CDR3 length equals 16 residues. The V and J ends lost 4 bases and 6 bases respectively, with 18 bases between them. CDR3 nucleotide sequence: TGTGCCAGTAGTAAGGGAGACAGCCCCCTCTCCGGGGAGCTGTTTTTT. Protein: CASSKGDSPLSGELFF.

The table lists this clonotype with many counts. The genes are TRBV12-3 or TRBV12-4 and TRBJ1-4; perhaps TRBD1 as D (6 bases). The CDR3 has 12 residues. V lost 5 bases and J 9 bases, leaving 10 bases between the germline ends. CDR3 coding DNA: TGTGCCAGCAGTCGGGGGGGGCAAAAACTGTTTTTT. It encodes CASSRGGQKLFF.

This clonotype was recorded many times. The chain is built from TRBV24-1 and TRBJ2-7; D assignment may be TRBD1 or TRBD2 (5 bases each). The V gene lost 4 bases and the J gene lost 6 bases, with 18 bases spanning the gap. Germline CDR1 reads KGHDR; CDR2 reads SFDVKD. CDR3 length equals 15 residues. The CDR3 is CATSEVGKSTGEQYF. The CDR3 DNA sequence: TGTGCCACCAGTGAGGTCGGGAAATCTACAGGCGAGCAGTACTTC.

For this clonotype: At one of its ends the junction is not consistent with the germline gene, which may arise from a read error. The V gene is TRBV5-1, the J gene TRBJ2-3; 7 positions match TRBD2. The germline V gene has CDR1 SGHRS and CDR2 YFSETQ. This CDR3 has 15 amino acids. Here the CDR3 reads CSSSGDPRRTDTQYF. CDR3 DNA: TGCTCCAGCAGCGGGGACCCCCGGAGAACAGATACGCAGTATTTT.

This clonotype was seen many times. The chain combines TRBV10-3 with TRBJ2-2, with TRBD2 matching 7 bases. Germline V gene data show CDR1 as ENHRY and CDR2 as SYGVKD. V was clipped by 5 bases and J by 2 bases; unmatched bases: 2. The CDR3 totals 14 residues. The CDR3 reads CAISSGVNTGELFF. The CDR3 bases are TGTGCCATCAGTAGCGGGGTTAACACCGGGGAGCTGTTTTTT.

In its sample, this clonotype was seen many times. The V call is TRBV5-5, the J call TRBJ2-1; D is ambiguous. This CDR3 has 14 residues. In germline, CDR1 is SGHKS, CDR2 YYEKEE (reference sequence). V gave up 4 bases and J gave up 4 bases, with 12 bases separating them. Here the CDR3 DNA reads TGTGCCAGCAGCCTAATGGGAATTTACAATGAGCAGTTCTTC. Protein: CASSLMGIYNEQFF.

In its sample, this clonotype was seen many times. The J gene is TRBJ1-1, the V gene TRBV5-1; D might be TRBD1 (5 bases). The CDR3 contains 14 residues. Germline CDR1 and CDR2: SGHRS and YFSETQ. V was clipped by 0 bases and J by 5 bases, with 11 bases between them. The CDR3 region is CASSLGQGITEAFF. The CDR3 coding sequence is TGCGCCAGCAGCTTGGGCCAGGGAATTACTGAAGCTTTCTTT.

This clonotype was found many times. The chain carries TRBV18 and TRBJ1-4; D is unresolved. Germline-derived CDR1 and CDR2 are KGHSH and LQKENI. CDR3 size: 15 residues. The V end was cut by 3 bases, the J end by 5 bases, with 13 bases between. The CDR3 sequence: CASSPGPPGNEKLFF. CDR3 sequence (DNA): TGTGCCAGCTCACCCGGACCGCCGGGGAATGAAAAACTGTTTTTT. Full variable domain (missing parts from reference TRBV18 and TRBJ1-4): NAGVMQNPRHLVRRRGQEARLRCSPMKGHSHVYWYRQLPEEGLKFMVYLQKENIIDESGMPKERFSAEFPKEGPSILRIQQVVRGDSAAYFCASSPGPPGNEKLFFGSGTQLSVL.

Notes on this clonotype: At one end the junction does not follow the germline gene, possibly because of a read error. This chain joins TRBV18 and TRBJ1-1; 8 nucleotides align to TRBD1. Germline CDR1 and CDR2: KGHSH and LQKENI. The CDR3 runs 15 residues. DNA for the CDR3: TGTGTCAGCTCAGAGGGGACAGGTGAGAACACTGAAGCTTTCTTT. Protein sequence: CVSSEGTGENTEAFF.